These 31 T cell receptor beta chains were all obtained from the same sample, sequenced in a study of T cell repertoires in cytomegalovirus infection. TCRdb reanalysed the reads using MiXCR and keeps one entry per CDR3 protein. The table includes fewer than 300,000 distinct CDR3 sequences, more than 20% detected once. The material sequenced was PBMCs. Every receptor here comes from a human donor in good health (CMV status not recorded). Some clones in this sample may be carry-over from other donors' samples.

This clonotype was picked up many times. This chain joins TRBV7-2 and TRBJ2-1; 9 bases are shared with TRBD1. CDR3 size: 15 residues. Germline V gene lookup returns CDR1 SGHTA and CDR2 FQGNSA. V was clipped by 6 bases and J by 2 bases; unmatched bases: 5. CDR3 in amino acids: CASRPGTGPYNEQFF. The CDR3 bases are TGTGCCAGCAGGCCGGGGACAGGGCCCTACAATGAGCAGTTCTTC.

The CDR3 loop reads CASSLRTSFEQYV. The DNA of the CDR3 is TGTGCCAGCAGCTTACGGACTAGCTTCGAGCAGTACGTC. This chain connects TRBV7-8 to TRBJ2-7; 8 bases agree with TRBD2. The CDR3 loop spans 13 amino acids. Germline CDR1 reads SGHVS; CDR2 reads FQNEAQ. The ends lost 2 bases at V and 6 bases at J; junction bases unmatched: 3.

The CDR3: CASSWGEGELFF. CDR3 sequence (DNA): TGTGCCAGCAGCTGGGGGGAAGGGGAGCTGTTTTTT. The chain uses TRBV7-3 and TRBJ2-2; TRBD2 is a possible D gene (6 bases). CDR3 length: 12 amino acids. Looked up from germline, CDR1 is SGHTA and CDR2 is FQGTGA. With 4 bases removed from V and 8 bases from J, the gap between germline ends came to 8 bases.

The gene calls are TRBV2 and TRBJ2-3; the D gene could be TRBD1 or TRBD2 (5 bases each). The CDR3 runs to 12 residues. Germline CDR1 is SNHLY and CDR2 is FYNNEI. The V end lost 6 bases, the J end lost 6 bases, and 10 bases lay between the germline ends. CDR3 sequence reads: CASSWGSDTQYF. DNA of the CDR3: TGTGCCAGCAGCTGGGGGTCGGATACGCAGTATTTT.

A word on this clonotype: Without the conserved terminal phenylalanine or tryptophan, this CDR3 likely stems from a read error. The CDR3: CASGGAGGWNGYTY. Here the CDR3 DNA reads TGTGCCAGCGGAGGGGCAGGGGGCTGGAATGGCTACACCTAC. The chain uses TRBV6-5 and TRBJ1-2; 8 bases agree with TRBD1. Germline CDR1 reads MNHEY; CDR2 reads SVGAGI. The CDR3 spans 14 residues. With 8 bases clipped from V and 6 bases from J, the junction kept 11 bases outside the gene matches.

This clonotype came up many times. The rearrangement links TRBV7-9 to TRBJ1-2; D is perhaps TRBD1 (6 bases). The V gene's germline CDR1 is SEHNR and CDR2 FQNEAQ (reference sequence). This CDR3 has 15 amino acids. V gave up 7 bases and J gave up 2 bases, with 17 bases separating them. The CDR3 spells CASIGSAGVNYGYTF. Here the CDR3 DNA reads TGTGCCAGCATCGGATCAGCAGGGGTGAACTATGGCTACACCTTC.

The genes are TRBV6-6 and TRBJ2-7; 8 bases align to TRBD2. Trimming cost V 6 bases and J 3 bases; bases outside gene matches: 7. The length of the CDR3 is 14 residues. The germline V gene encodes CDR1 MNHNY and CDR2 SVGAGI (reference sequence). In nucleotides, the CDR3 is TGTGCCAGCAGACCCACCGGGAGGGTCTACGAGCAGTACTTC. Its translation: CASRPTGRVYEQYF.

The chain carries TRBV19 and TRBJ2-1; no clear D gene. This CDR3 region has 17 residues. The V end was cut by 4 bases, the J end by 7 bases, with 23 bases between. Germline CDR1 is LNHDA and CDR2 is SQIVND (reference sequence). The CDR3 nucleotides are TGTGCCAGTAGTAGACCCTCTACCGGCGGTTCTTTGAATGAGCAGTTCTTC. Translated, it gives CASSRPSTGGSLNEQFF. Variable domain in full (rest from reference TRBV19 and TRBJ2-1): DGGITQSPKYLFRKEGQNVTLSCEQNLNHDAMYWYRQDPGQGLRLIYYSQIVNDFQKGDIAEGYSVSREKKESFPLTVTSAQKNPTAFYLCASSRPSTGGSLNEQFFGPGTRLTVL.

This clonotype was picked up a small number of times. CDR3 sequence: CSAILAWEQYF. The CDR3 coding sequence is TGCAGCGCCATACTAGCGTGGGAGCAGTACTTC. This chain uses TRBV29-1 with TRBJ2-7; the match to TRBD2 covers 7 bases. The V segment lost 7 bases and the J segment 7 bases; nucleotides outside the gene matches: 7. The germline CDR1 and CDR2 sequences are SQVTM and ANQGSEA. The CDR3 length is 11 residues.

Ten or more counts support this clonotype. This chain links TRBV6-1 with TRBJ2-7, with 7 bases identical to TRBD1. The CDR3 loop spans 14 amino acids. V was clipped by 6 bases and J by 6 bases; unmatched bases: 11. Germline V CDR1 and CDR2: MNHNS, SASEGT. Here the CDR3 reads CASSPSGQPSEQYV. The CDR3 DNA reads as TGTGCCAGCAGCCCGTCGGGACAGCCGTCCGAGCAGTACGTC.

The genes are TRBV9 and TRBJ2-3, with D unclear. The CDR3 sequence is 15 residues long. V was trimmed by 4 bases and J by 1 base, leaving 13 bases between them. CDR1 and CDR2 from the germline V gene are SGDLS and YYNGEE. Here the CDR3 reads CASSPHPSGTDTQYF. The CDR3 DNA is TGTGCCAGCAGCCCCCACCCGTCCGGCACAGATACGCAGTATTTT.

Ten or more counts support this clonotype. This chain joins TRBV7-2 and TRBJ2-5; TRBD1 or TRBD2 may be the D gene (7 bases each). The V and J ends lost 3 bases and 5 bases respectively, with 13 bases between them. CDR3 length equals 14 residues. From germline, CDR1 is SGHTA and CDR2 FQGNSA. CDR3 loop: CASSFGGTEETQYF. CDR3 nucleotide sequence: TGTGCCAGCAGCTTCGGGGGGACAGAGGAGACCCAGTACTTC.

This clonotype was counted ten times or more. V gene TRBV6-5 combines with J gene TRBJ2-7; TRBD1 might be the D (6 bases). This CDR3 is 17 amino acids long. Germline loops: CDR1 MNHEY, CDR2 SVGAGI. Deletions cut 0 bases from V and 6 bases from J, with 21 bases between. This CDR3 reads CASSYSFVLLDSSEQYF. The DNA of the CDR3 is TGTGCCAGCAGTTACTCCTTTGTTTTATTGGACAGTTCCGAGCAGTACTTC.

In this sample, this clonotype turned up many times. This sequence joins TRBV7-2 and TRBJ2-5; 10 bases fit TRBD2. The ends lost 4 bases at V and 4 bases at J; junction bases unmatched: 6. This CDR3 region has 15 residues. Germline CDR1 SGHTA, CDR2 FQGNSA. This CDR3 is CASSYLAGVAETQYF. CDR3 DNA: TGTGCCAGCAGCTACCTAGCGGGAGTTGCAGAGACCCAGTACTTC.

This clonotype has only a few counts. This chain links TRBV7-9 with TRBJ1-1, with D possibly TRBD1 on 6 matching bases. This CDR3 has 14 amino acids. Germline loops: CDR1 SEHNR, CDR2 FQNEAQ (reference sequence). The ends were cut back, 6 bases at V and 6 bases at J, with 17 bases in the middle. CDR3 DNA sequence: TGTGCCAGCAGTACTGACAGGCCCCGGTCTGAAGCTTTCTTT. Translating gives CASSTDRPRSEAFF.

Many counts were recorded for this clonotype. The chain couples TRBV7-2 to TRBJ2-5; no clear D gene. Germline lookup yields CDR1 SGHTA and CDR2 FQGNSA. V dropped 4 bases and J dropped 4 bases, with 13 bases sitting between them. The CDR3 totals 14 residues. The CDR3 region is CASSSRGYRETQYF. The CDR3 DNA sequence: TGTGCCAGCAGCTCGAGAGGCTACAGAGAGACCCAGTACTTC.

This chain links TRBV5-4 with TRBJ2-5; 13 bases map to TRBD2. The CDR3 extends over 16 amino acids. V shed 4 bases, J shed 2 bases, and the junction held 5 bases outside the gene matches. Germline-derived CDR1 and CDR2 are SGHNT and YYREEE (reference sequence). This chain's CDR3 is CASSPGTSGIQETQYF. In nucleotides, the CDR3 is TGTGCCAGCAGCCCAGGGACTAGCGGGATTCAAGAGACCCAGTACTTC.

This clonotype was found many times. J is TRBJ1-1 and V is TRBV7-2, with a tentative D call TRBD1 (6 bases). Germline values: CDR1 SGHTA, CDR2 FQGNSA. The CDR3 runs 15 residues. V lost 1 base and J lost 5, with 14 bases in between. CDR3 coding DNA: TGTGCCAGCAGCTTAGGGGGGGCCGCTTCAACTGAAGCTTTCTTT. Translating gives CASSLGGAASTEAFF.

This clonotype appeared many times. This sequence joins TRBV7-8 and TRBJ2-3; TRBD1 matches 7 bases. Germline assignment: CDR1 SGHVS and CDR2 FQNEAQ. This CDR3 has 14 residues. V lost 3 bases, J lost 5 bases, and 5 bases stayed unmatched. CDR3 nucleotides: TGTGCCAGCAGCTTGGGACAGAACAAAGATACGCAGTATTTT. This gives the protein CASSLGQNKDTQYF. Combining the CDR3 with reference TRBV7-8 and TRBJ2-3 gives the whole variable domain GAGVSQSPRYKVAKRGQDVALRCDPISGHVSLFWYQQALGQGPEFLTYFQNEAQLDKSGLPSDRFFAERPEGSVSTLKIQRTQQEDSAVYLCASSLGQNKDTQYFGPGTRLTVL.

This chain connects TRBV28 to TRBJ1-3; unclear D gene. The CDR3 is made up of 14 amino acids. V gave up 8 bases and J gave up 0 bases, with 11 bases separating them. CDR1 is MDHEN, CDR2 SYDVKM, per germline. Here the CDR3 DNA reads TGTGCCAGCTTAGAGGCGATCTCTGGAAACACCATATATTTT. Encoded protein: CASLEAISGNTIYF.

The chain's CDR3 is CASSVGTAPSTDTQYF. DNA of the CDR3: TGTGCCAGCAGCGTGGGGACCGCCCCTAGCACAGATACGCAGTATTTT. J is TRBJ2-3 and V is TRBV9; perhaps D is TRBD1 or TRBD2 (5 bases each). CDR1 and CDR2 from the germline V gene are SGDLS and YYNGEE. This CDR3 is 16 amino acids long. The V gene lost 2 bases and the J gene lost 0 bases, with 13 bases spanning the gap.

This clonotype has a handful of counts. The chain recombines TRBV28 with TRBJ2-7, with TRBD2 matching 9 bases. The CDR3 consists of 16 residues. The V gene end was trimmed by 1 base and the J gene end by 0 bases; junction bases not matched to a gene: 4. The germline V gene has CDR1 MDHEN and CDR2 SYDVKM. In nucleotides, the CDR3 is TGTGCCAGCAGTTTATCCGCTAGCGGGGTCTCCTACGAGCAGTACTTC. Its protein is CASSLSASGVSYEQYF.

This clonotype was recorded once. The chain has TRBV20-1 and TRBJ2-2, with TRBD1 matching 7 bases. V trimming: 4 bases; J trimming: 1 base; junction bases outside the gene matches: 6. CDR3 length: 15 amino acids. The V gene's germline CDR1 is DFQATT and CDR2 SNEGSKA (reference sequence). The CDR3 sequence is CSATQGILNTGELFF. The CDR3 region has the DNA TGCAGTGCTACACAGGGGATACTGAACACCGGGGAGCTGTTTTTT.

The sample holds a few counts of this clonotype. V and J are TRBV7-9 and TRBJ2-1; D is ambiguous. The ends were cut back, 4 bases at V and 6 bases at J, with 13 bases in the middle. The germline V gene encodes CDR1 SEHNR and CDR2 FQNEAQ (reference sequence). The CDR3 is 14 amino acids. The CDR3 is CASSSNVGSNEQFF. CDR3 in DNA: TGTGCCAGCAGCTCTAACGTGGGAAGCAATGAGCAGTTCTTC.

On this clonotype: The junction departs from the called germline gene at one end, perhaps through a read error. The V and J genes are TRBV7-6 and TRBJ2-5, with 10 bases aligning to TRBD1. This CDR3 spans 15 amino acids. Per germline, CDR1 SGHVS and CDR2 FNYEAQ. CDR3 sequence: CANSSRTGGSETQYF. CDR3 nucleotide sequence: TGTGCCAACAGCTCCAGGACAGGGGGGTCCGAGACCCAGTACTTC.

The J gene is TRBJ2-2, the V gene TRBV15; no clear D gene. The germline gives CDR1 LNHNV, CDR2 YYDKDF (reference sequence). CDR3 length: 13 residues. Deletions cut 9 bases from V and 0 bases from J, with 8 bases between. In DNA, the CDR3 is TGTGCCACGGCGGCCCCGAACACCGGGGAGCTGTTTTTT. Residues: CATAAPNTGELFF.

There are many counts of this clonotype. J is TRBJ2-6 and V is TRBV28, with D unresolved. From germline, CDR1 is MDHEN and CDR2 SYDVKM. Trimming took off 4 bases at V and 0 bases at J, with 7 bases between the two ends. This CDR3 is built from 15 residues. The CDR3 loop reads CASSYLGSGANVLTF. The CDR3 DNA reads as TGTGCCAGCAGTTACTTGGGCTCTGGGGCCAACGTCCTGACTTTC.

The CDR3 reads CASREAGLRDTQYF. CDR3 in DNA: TGTGCCAGCAGAGAAGCGGGCCTTAGGGATACGCAGTATTTT. The gene calls are TRBV7-9 and TRBJ2-3, with D maybe TRBD2 (6 bases). Germline-derived CDR1 and CDR2 are SEHNR and FQNEAQ (reference sequence). This CDR3 contains 14 residues. V lost 6 bases to trimming and J lost 6 bases, with 16 bases between them.

The chain links TRBV30 to TRBJ2-3; TRBD2 might be the D (6 bases). Trimming removed 3 bases from V and 5 bases from J, with 9 bases in between. Germline V gene data show CDR1 as GTSNPN and CDR2 as SVGIG (reference sequence). The CDR3 has 12 residues. The CDR3 loop is CAWRGGGDTQYF. The DNA of the CDR3 is TGTGCCTGGAGGGGAGGCGGAGATACGCAGTATTTT. Combining the CDR3 with reference TRBV30 and TRBJ2-3 gives the whole variable domain SQTIHQWPATLVQPVGSPLSLECTVEGTSNPNLYWYRQAAGRGLQLLFYSVGIGQISSEVPQNLSASRPQDRQFILSSKKLLLSDSGFYLCAWRGGGDTQYFGPGTRLTVL.

Many counts were recorded for this clonotype. A junction end diverges from the germline sequence, so it may reflect a read error. The chain carries TRBV7-2 and TRBJ2-3; 7 bases line up with TRBD2. The germline CDR1 and CDR2 sequences are SGHTA and FQGNSA. The CDR3 sequence is 17 residues long. The DNA for the CDR3 is TGTGCCAGCAGTTTAGATGGAGCGGGAAGTGGAGCAGATACGCAGTATTTT. Its translation: CASSLDGAGSGADTQYF.

This clonotype appeared a few times. This chain links TRBV7-6 with TRBJ2-1, with D possibly being TRBD2 (6 bases). The V and J ends lost 6 bases and 2 bases respectively, with 14 bases between them. This CDR3 spans 15 amino acids. Germline CDR1 and CDR2: SGHVS and FNYEAQ. CDR3 residues: CASRAGYQTYNEQFF. CDR3 in DNA: TGTGCCAGCAGGGCGGGATACCAAACCTACAATGAGCAGTTCTTC. The variable domain in full, with the rest retrieved from reference TRBV7-6 and TRBJ2-1, is GAGVSQSPRYKVTKRGQDVALRCDPISGHVSLYWYRQALGQGPEFLTYFNYEAQQDKSGLPNDRFSAERPEGSISTLTIQRTEQRDSAMYRCASRAGYQTYNEQFFGPGTRLTVL.